This T cell receptor beta chain was found in a study of cytomegalovirus exposure and HLA in healthy donors. The study, taken as a whole, reports: CMV serostatus stood as the only immune exposure information on hand.

J gave up 6 bases and V 3 bases, and 8 bases lay outside the gene matches. The CDR3 is made up of 16 amino acids. Germline V gene lookup returns CDR1 LGHNA and CDR2 YNFKEQ. This clone came up once. Its antigen is currently unknown. The study ran its PCR with 60 Vbeta and 13 Jbeta primers. The data were produced by immunoSEQ multiplex PCR, yet TCRdb's version contains in-frame clones alone and is incomplete. The data contain 140,000 to 150,000 clones, over 60% of them seen just once; the ten biggest clones take up less than 2.5%. Sequencing used PBMCs. The chain combines TRBV4-2 with TRBJ2-3, with 11 positions matching TRBD2. The source is a man aged 35-49 years in good health and CMV-seronegative. The CDR3 reads CASSQGSGGARDTQYF. The CDR3 region has the DNA TGTGCCAGCAGCCAGGGTAGCGGGGGGGCTAGGGATACGCAGTATTTT.